This entry lists 30 T cell receptor beta chains sequenced from one sample in a study of glioma-infiltrating T cells after dendritic cell vaccination. Noted time point: after dendritic cell vaccination, including at tumor progression/relapse. Only in-frame clones appear in the TCRdb table, and some are missing; sequencing was by immunoSEQ multiplex PCR. There are 72,000 or so clones in the sample; 87% occur only once, and approximately 2% lies in the top ten. Sequenced material: blood, taken after dendritic cell vaccination. The receptor source for this set is a human donor with glioblastoma.

The rearrangement links TRBV6-5 to TRBJ2-1; a possible D gene is TRBD2 (5 bases). Trimming left V 7 bases short and J 6 bases short, with 19 bases between. Germline V CDR1 and CDR2: MNHEY, SVGAGI. The CDR3 covers 15 residues. The CDR3: CASTPSESGSNEQFF. The CDR3 DNA is TGTGCCAGCACCCCGAGTGAGTCGGGGTCCAATGAGCAGTTCTTC.

V and J are TRBV12-5 and TRBJ2-3; 11 nucleotides align to TRBD2. The CDR3 is 16 amino acids. Per the germline V gene, CDR1 is LGHNT and CDR2 is FRNRAP. The junction had 7 bases not matched to a gene; V was cut back by 2 bases and J by 6 bases. The CDR3 spells CASGLSSGGAWDTQYF. The CDR3 DNA reads TGTGCTAGTGGTTTGAGTAGCGGGGGGGCCTGGGATACGCAGTATTTT.

V usage is TRBV18 and J usage is TRBJ2-1, with 14 bases fitting TRBD2. The CDR3 loop spans 15 amino acids. The junction had 5 bases not matched to a gene; V was cut back by 4 bases and J by 9 bases. Per germline, CDR1 KGHSH and CDR2 LQKENI. CDR3 DNA: TGTGCCAGCTCACGAGGGACTAGCGGGAGAGGTGAGCAGTTCTTC. This sequence encodes CASSRGTSGRGEQFF.

V gene TRBV5-8 combines with J gene TRBJ2-7; D unclear. Germline V gene data show CDR1 as SGHTS and CDR2 as YDEGEE. Trimming left V 2 bases short and J 5 bases short, with 11 bases between. The CDR3 length is 13 residues. CDR3 residues: CASSFPTRNEQYF. CDR3 nucleotide sequence: TGTGCCAGCAGCTTCCCTACCCGAAACGAGCAGTACTTC. Complete variable domain (other parts from reference TRBV5-8 and TRBJ2-7): EAGVTQSPTHLIKTRGQQATLRCSPISGHTSVYWYQQALGLGLQFLLWYDEGEERNRGNFPPRFSGRQFPNYSSELNVNALELEDSALYLCASSFPTRNEQYFGPGTRLTVT.

The rearrangement links TRBV19 to TRBJ2-5; D remains ambiguous. The V gene lost 6 bases and the J gene lost 8 bases, with 22 bases spanning the gap. CDR3 length: 15 amino acids. Germline V lookup: CDR1 LNHDA, CDR2 SQIVND (reference sequence). CDR3 coding DNA: TGTGCCAGTAGCTCTCACCGGGTTCCAGCTGATACCCAGTACTTC. It is translated as CASSSHRVPADTQYF.

This chain connects TRBV10-3 to TRBJ1-5, with TRBD1 matching 7 bases. The length of the CDR3 is 15 residues. Looked up from germline, CDR1 is ENHRY and CDR2 is SYGVKD. Losses at the gene ends were 8 bases for V and 4 bases for J; bases not matched to a gene: 11. The CDR3 here is CAIQPSTGPNQPQHF. The CDR3 DNA sequence: TGTGCCATCCAACCCTCGACAGGGCCGAATCAGCCCCAGCATTTT.

This clone was counted once. V is TRBV2 and J is TRBJ2-5; TRBD2 agrees at 9 bases. The J call may be incorrect, as the DNA end agrees better with TRBJ2-7. The CDR3 has 16 residues. The germline CDR1 and CDR2 sequences are SNHLY and FYNNEI. The CDR3 loop reads CASRSPGGGGVNEQYF. The CDR3 DNA follows: TGTGCCAGCAGATCCCCGGGAGGCGGGGGGGTGAACGAGCAGTACTTC.

The CDR3 DNA reads TGTGCCAGTCACAGGGAAAAGGGCAATCAGCCCCAGCATTTT. Residues: CASHREKGNQPQHF. The rearrangement links TRBV2 to TRBJ1-5; a possible D gene is TRBD1 (6 bases). This CDR3 has 14 amino acids. Germline V lookup: CDR1 SNHLY, CDR2 FYNNEI. V was trimmed by 9 bases and J by 2 bases, leaving 14 bases between them.

This chain uses TRBV15 with TRBJ2-7, with 9 nucleotides matching TRBD1. Trimming removed 4 bases from V and 4 bases from J; junction bases left unmatched: 5. The germline CDR1 and CDR2 sequences are LNHNV and YYDKDF (reference sequence). This CDR3 is built from 14 residues. The chain's CDR3 is CATSTQGARYEQYF. CDR3 nucleotide sequence: TGTGCCACCAGCACACAGGGGGCAAGATACGAGCAGTACTTC.

The V and J genes are TRBV7-8 and TRBJ1-2; D not resolved. Germline V gene lookup returns CDR1 SGHVS and CDR2 FQNEAQ. Trimming pared 1 base from V and 5 bases from J, leaving 11 bases between. The CDR3 sequence is 14 residues long. CDR3 sequence reads: CASSLGPAEYGYTF. As DNA, the CDR3 is TGTGCCAGCAGCTTAGGGCCCGCGGAATATGGCTACACCTTC. The full variable domain, with the rest looked up from reference TRBV7-8 and TRBJ1-2, is GAGVSQSPRYKVAKRGQDVALRCDPISGHVSLFWYQQALGQGPEFLTYFQNEAQLDKSGLPSDRFFAERPEGSVSTLKIQRTQQEDSAVYLCASSLGPAEYGYTFGSGTRLTVV.

The J gene is TRBJ2-7, the V gene TRBV7-9, with 8 bases that match TRBD2. The CDR3 length is 15 residues. The germline V gene encodes CDR1 SEHNR and CDR2 FQNEAQ (reference sequence). J was trimmed by 4 bases and V by 1 base; bases with no gene match: 6. CDR3: CASSLVVSGEYEQYF. CDR3 nucleotide sequence: TGTGCCAGCAGCTTAGTTGTTAGCGGGGAGTACGAGCAGTACTTC.

The V call is TRBV5-1, the J call TRBJ1-1; TRBD1 matches 8 bases. The length of the CDR3 is 14 residues. V lost 6 bases, J lost 2 bases, and 6 bases stayed unmatched. Germline V gene data show CDR1 as SGHRS and CDR2 as YFSETQ. This CDR3 is CASTPGTGNTEAFF. DNA for the CDR3: TGCGCCAGCACCCCCGGGACAGGCAACACTGAAGCTTTCTTT.

This clone was seen once. The J gene is TRBJ2-6, the V gene TRBV5-1, with TRBD1 as a possible D gene (6 bases). The CDR3 runs 17 residues. Trimming removed 1 base from V and 1 base from J, with 12 bases in between. The germline CDR1 and CDR2 sequences are SGHRS and YFSETQ. The CDR3 loop is CASSLQGLTSGANVLTF. The CDR3 region has the DNA TGCGCCAGCAGCTTGCAGGGGTTAACTTCTGGGGCCAACGTCCTGACTTTC.

The chain has TRBV29-1 and TRBJ2-1; 8 bases align to TRBD2. V lost 1 base to trimming and J lost 7 bases; unmatched junction nucleotides: 12. The CDR3 totals 16 residues. The germline V gene has CDR1 SQVTM and CDR2 ANQGSEA. The CDR3 DNA follows: TGCAGCGTTGAAGCCCAGGCGAGCGGGAGAGGGAATGAGCAGTTCTTC. It specifies CSVEAQASGRGNEQFF.

The chain recombines TRBV11-2 with TRBJ1-1, with a weak D call TRBD1 (6 bases). V lost 5 bases and J 4 bases, leaving 17 bases between the germline ends. Germline V gene data show CDR1 as SGHAT and CDR2 as FQNNGV. CDR3 length: 15 amino acids. The CDR3 protein is CASSAQQGRGTEAFF. The CDR3 nucleotides are TGTGCCAGCAGCGCCCAACAGGGAAGGGGCACTGAAGCTTTCTTT.

The chain links TRBV19 to TRBJ1-1, with D unclear. The CDR3 has 12 residues. V was clipped by 10 bases and J by 3 bases, with 12 bases between them. The V gene's germline CDR1 is LNHDA and CDR2 SQIVND (reference sequence). CDR3 nucleotides: TGTGCCACCTACGGTCCGTACACTGAAGCTTTCTTT. The encoded protein is CATYGPYTEAFF.

The V gene is TRBV27, the J gene TRBJ1-2, with D perhaps TRBD1 (5 bases). This CDR3 has 13 amino acids. Germline CDR1 MNHEY, CDR2 SMNVEV (reference sequence). The V end lost 4 bases, the J end lost 5 bases, and 11 bases lay between the germline ends. DNA of the CDR3: TGTGCCAGCAGTTCCGCGGGGGGTTATGGCTACACCTTC. Translated: CASSSAGGYGYTF.

This chain connects TRBV30 to TRBJ1-2; no reliable D call. Germline V gene data show CDR1 as GTSNPN and CDR2 as SVGIG (reference sequence). This CDR3 has 15 amino acids. V dropped 3 bases and J dropped 8 bases, with 22 bases sitting between them. The CDR3 here is CAWRNWALSGLGYTF. The DNA for the CDR3 is TGTGCCTGGAGGAACTGGGCCCTTTCGGGGTTAGGCTACACCTTC. The full variable domain, rest sourced from reference TRBV30 and TRBJ1-2, is SQTIHQWPATLVQPVGSPLSLECTVEGTSNPNLYWYRQAAGRGLQLLFYSVGIGQISSEVPQNLSASRPQDRQFILSSKKLLLSDSGFYLCAWRNWALSGLGYTFGSGTRLTVV.

V gene TRBV11-3 combines with J gene TRBJ2-3; D unclear. CDR1 and CDR2 from the germline V gene are SGHNT and YENEEA. CDR3 size: 11 residues. V was shortened by 0 bases and J by 10 bases, with 5 bases between the two germline ends. This CDR3 reads CASSLDRAQYF. CDR3 nucleotides: TGTGCCAGCAGCTTAGATCGGGCGCAGTATTTT.

This chain links TRBV9 with TRBJ1-2; TRBD1 aligns across 11 bases. Germline V CDR1 and CDR2: SGDLS, YYNGEE. With V trimmed by 1 base and J by 4 bases, 3 bases remained unmatched. This CDR3 region has 15 residues. The CDR3 nucleotides read TGTGCCAGCAGCGTAAGCGGGACAGGGGGCTATGGCTACACCTTC. Its protein product is CASSVSGTGGYGYTF.

This chain joins TRBV19 and TRBJ2-3; maybe TRBD2 (6 bases). Germline loops: CDR1 LNHDA, CDR2 SQIVND (reference sequence). V lost 5 bases and J lost 3, with 18 bases in between. The CDR3 totals 16 residues. CDR3 sequence: CASSRDSGERTDTQYF. Written as DNA, the CDR3 is TGTGCCAGTAGTCGAGATAGCGGCGAGCGAACAGATACGCAGTATTTT.

The rearrangement links TRBV18 to TRBJ2-5; 10 bases align to TRBD1. The CDR3 consists of 15 residues. The J segment lost 5 bases and the V segment lost 6 bases, leaving 9 bases of the junction unmatched. Germline V gene data show CDR1 as KGHSH and CDR2 as LQKENI. In nucleotides, the CDR3 is TGTGCCAGCTCGGAGAGACAGGGGGCCGCGGAGACCCAGTACTTC. It translates to CASSERQGAAETQYF.

CDR3 coding DNA: TGTGCCAGCAGCTTGGCGGCAGGGGGAGCCACTGAAGCTTTCTTT. This gives the protein CASSLAAGGATEAFF. The V and J genes are TRBV5-4 and TRBJ1-1; TRBD1 agrees at 7 bases. CDR1 SGHNT and CDR2 YYREEE come from the germline V gene (reference sequence). The V gene end was trimmed by 0 bases and the J gene end by 4 bases; junction bases not matched to a gene: 6. The CDR3 spans 15 residues.

V gene TRBV10-3 combines with J gene TRBJ2-5, with 16 bases lining up with TRBD2. The V and J ends lost 0 bases and 0 bases, in that order; junction bases with no gene match: 1. This CDR3 has 18 amino acids. Germline CDR1 and CDR2: ENHRY and SYGVKD. This CDR3 reads CAISESGTSGGDQETQYF. The CDR3 DNA is TGTGCCATCAGTGAGTCGGGGACTAGCGGGGGGGACCAAGAGACCCAGTACTTC.

V is TRBV7-9 and J is TRBJ1-1; weak D call: TRBD1 (5 bases). The ends were cut back, 5 bases at V and 3 bases at J, with 22 bases in the middle. This CDR3 spans 17 amino acids. Germline V gene lookup returns CDR1 SEHNR and CDR2 FQNEAQ (reference sequence). CDR3 amino acids: CASSPLGTSGRDTEAFF. The CDR3 region has the DNA TGTGCCAGCAGCCCCCTGGGCACATCAGGGAGGGACACTGAAGCTTTCTTT.

The chain uses TRBV11-3 and TRBJ2-7; D is perhaps TRBD2 (6 bases). The CDR3 consists of 15 residues. Trimming shortened V by 1 base and J by 2 bases, and 12 bases separated the two germline ends. Germline CDR1 and CDR2: SGHNT and YENEEA. Written as DNA, the CDR3 is TGTGCCAGCAGCTTAGTACGCGGGGCTCCCTACGAGCAGTACTTC. Encoded protein: CASSLVRGAPYEQYF.

This sequence joins TRBV30 and TRBJ1-4; a weak D match, TRBD1 (6 bases). The CDR3 loop spans 15 amino acids. In germline, CDR1 is GTSNPN, CDR2 SVGIG (reference sequence). Trimming took off 1 base at V and 6 bases at J, with 15 bases between the two ends. CDR3 loop: CAWSGAKGGDEKLFF. For the CDR3, the DNA is TGTGCCTGGAGTGGAGCAAAGGGGGGGGATGAAAAACTGTTTTTT.

The gene calls are TRBV5-4 and TRBJ2-5; TRBD2 is a possible D gene (5 bases). In germline, CDR1 is SGHNT, CDR2 YYREEE (reference sequence). The CDR3 is 14 amino acids. Trimming stripped 4 bases from V and 5 bases from J, with 15 bases between. The CDR3 DNA reads as TGTGCCAGCAGCCGGCCCGGGGAAGGGGAGACCCAGTACTTC. Residues: CASSRPGEGETQYF.

This chain links TRBV19 with TRBJ1-1, with D perhaps matching TRBD1 (5 bases). The germline V gene has CDR1 LNHDA and CDR2 SQIVND (reference sequence). The V gene lost 0 bases and the J gene lost 4 bases, with 12 bases spanning the gap. The CDR3 covers 15 residues. CDR3 sequence reads: CASSIETGGSTEAFF. CDR3 bases: TGTGCCAGTAGTATAGAAACGGGGGGTAGCACTGAAGCTTTCTTT.

This clone appeared a few times. The V and J genes are TRBV10-3 and TRBJ2-7, with 8 positions matching TRBD1. Germline V gives CDR1 ENHRY, CDR2 SYGVKD. The J segment lost 0 bases and the V segment lost 10 bases, leaving 5 bases of the junction unmatched. The length of the CDR3 is 13 residues. The CDR3 spells CATMTGASYEQYF. For the CDR3, the DNA is TGTGCCACCATGACAGGGGCCTCCTACGAGCAGTACTTC.